This T cell receptor (beta chain) was captured in a study of T cell changes during pregnancy in multiple sclerosis. V trimming: 3 bases; J trimming: 4 bases; junction bases outside the gene matches: 8. The CDR3 loop spans 15 amino acids. CDR1 LNHDA and CDR2 SQIVND come from the germline V gene (reference sequence). This table comes from immunoSEQ multiplex PCR, and its TCRdb copy is limited to in-frame clones, with some not included. The sample consists of around 20,000 clones, more than 75% of them appearing once. This clonotype was obtained from a female donor in good health, enrolled as a control in a pregnancy study. The rearrangement joins TRBV19 to TRBJ2-7; 8 nucleotides align to TRBD2. The specimen was CD4+ T cells from peripheral blood mononuclear cells, collected in the first trimester of pregnancy. CDR3 residues: CASSISAGGGYEQYF. CDR3 DNA: TGTGCCAGTAGTATCTCGGCGGGGGGCGGGTACGAGCAGTACTTC.